The clone carrying this T cell receptor (beta chain) occurred once. Its antigen is unidentified. Germline V gene sequence: CDR1 SGHVS, CDR2 FNYEAQ. CDR3 size: 15 residues. V trimming: 5 bases; J trimming: 0 bases; junction bases outside the gene matches: 4. Sequencing was performed with immunoSEQ multiplex PCR; in TCRdb, only in-frame clones are kept and a portion is missing. The sample has some 1.5 million clones; roughly 97% are singletons. Adult Caucasians living in Nashville, Tennessee made up all of the donors. This specimen belongs to a study of shared clonotypes between healthy human individuals. Study-level results: Estimated richness values were generally larger in naive subsets than in memory subsets. Relative to their counterparts shared across all four donors, non-shared clonotypes exhibited diminished generation probabilities.

The source material was naive CD4+ T cells sorted from blood. Stated subset: CD45RA+ positively selected. This sequence was found in a man aged 30 to 39 in good health. The chain carries TRBV7-6 and TRBJ2-1; 7 bases are shared with TRBD2. The CDR3 DNA reads TGTGCCAGCAGCGTACTAGCGAGCTCCTACAATGAGCAGTTCTTC. As protein: CASSVLASSYNEQFF. The whole variable domain, filled in from reference TRBV7-6 and TRBJ2-1, reads GAGVSQSPRYKVTKRGQDVALRCDPISGHVSLYWYRQALGQGPEFLTYFNYEAQQDKSGLPNDRFSAERPEGSISTLTIQRTEQRDSAMYRCASSVLASSYNEQFFGPGTRLTVL.